Each of the 16 T cell receptor beta chains below was sequenced from the same sample in a study of control samples from healthy donors and cancer patients. The method was immunoSEQ multiplex PCR; TCRdb's version includes in-frame clones alone and lacks a portion of them. Of 95,000 to 100,000 clones in the sample, approximately 90% were seen once. The sample was blood. These receptors were collected from a young man in good health.

The chain joins TRBV6-4 to TRBJ2-7, with D perhaps given as TRBD1 or TRBD2 (5 bases each). CDR1 is MRHNA and CDR2 is SNTAGT in the germline V gene. The CDR3 has 16 amino acids. V lost 1 base and J lost 5, with 18 bases in between. This CDR3 is CASSDLGDRVFDEQYF. The DNA of the CDR3 is TGTGCCAGCAGTGACTTAGGGGACCGAGTGTTTGACGAGCAGTACTTC.

This clone has more than one count but fewer than ten. In DNA, the CDR3 is TGTGCCAGCAGCTTCCGATCTATTCAGGGAAATGAGCAGTTCTTC. Encoded protein: CASSFRSIQGNEQFF. The chain recombines TRBV5-6 with TRBJ2-1, with TRBD1 as a possible D gene (5 bases). The germline gives CDR1 SGHDT, CDR2 YYEEEE. Trimming removed 2 bases at V and 7 bases at J, with 16 bases between. The CDR3 loop spans 15 amino acids.

V usage is TRBV6-5 and J usage is TRBJ2-3; 8 nucleotides match TRBD2. Trimming took 2 bases from V and 2 from J; bases not matched to a gene: 6. Germline V gene data show CDR1 as MNHEY and CDR2 as SVGAGI. The CDR3 contains 16 residues. CDR3 sequence (DNA): TGTGCCAGCAGTTACCGAACTAGCGGAACCACAGATACGCAGTATTTT. Translating gives CASSYRTSGTTDTQYF.

V is TRBV9 and J is TRBJ2-3; tentative D call: TRBD1 (5 bases). The CDR3 extends over 15 amino acids. The V gene's germline CDR1 is SGDLS and CDR2 YYNGEE. V lost 0 bases and J lost 6, with 14 bases in between. The CDR3 DNA follows: TGTGCCAGCAGCGTAGAGGCAGGGCCCCAGGATACGCAGTATTTT. It encodes CASSVEAGPQDTQYF.

The chain recombines TRBV7-2 with TRBJ2-5; TRBD1 might be the D (8 bases). The germline V gene encodes CDR1 SGHTA and CDR2 FQGNSA. The V end was cut by 5 bases, the J end by 7 bases, with 14 bases between. The CDR3 extends over 13 amino acids. The CDR3 DNA follows: TGTGCCAGCAGCGGTAACAGGGGGGGGACCCAGTACTTC. Translated: CASSGNRGGTQYF.

The rearrangement joins TRBV6-6 to TRBJ2-5; D is ambiguous. The CDR3 spans 16 residues. The V and J ends lost 6 bases and 4 bases respectively, with 21 bases between them. Germline CDR1 reads MNHNY; CDR2 reads SVGAGI (reference sequence). The CDR3 region is CASSHQITGTGETQYF. The CDR3 DNA is TGTGCCAGCAGCCACCAGATCACGGGTACCGGAGAGACCCAGTACTTC.

This rearrangement joins TRBV19 to TRBJ2-1; D assignment may be TRBD1 or TRBD2 (5 bases each). The CDR3 sequence is 13 residues long. The ends were cut back, 4 bases at V and 7 bases at J, with 11 bases in the middle. The germline V gene has CDR1 LNHDA and CDR2 SQIVND (reference sequence). CDR3 sequence: CASSNPGPNEQFF. The CDR3 nucleotides are TGTGCCAGTAGTAACCCGGGACCGAATGAGCAGTTCTTC. The variable domain in full, completed from reference TRBV19 and TRBJ2-1, reads DGGITQSPKYLFRKEGQNVTLSCEQNLNHDAMYWYRQDPGQGLRLIYYSQIVNDFQKGDIAEGYSVSREKKESFPLTVTSAQKNPTAFYLCASSNPGPNEQFFGPGTRLTVL.

The V call is TRBV7-2, the J call TRBJ1-1; 8 nucleotides line up with TRBD1. The V and J ends lost 3 bases and 5 bases, in that order; junction bases with no gene match: 5. This CDR3 has 14 residues. CDR1 and CDR2 (germline): SGHTA, FQGNSA. The CDR3 DNA sequence: TGTGCCAGCAGCTTCCTAAGACAGGGGACTGAAGCTTTCTTT. Its protein product is CASSFLRQGTEAFF.

The chain couples TRBV30 to TRBJ1-2, with no clear D. CDR3 length: 16 amino acids. V lost 0 bases and J 3 bases, leaving 17 bases between the germline ends. Germline CDR1 and CDR2: GTSNPN and SVGIG (reference sequence). Here the CDR3 DNA reads TGTGCCTGGAGTGTATCTCCGGCAGATTGGGACTATGGCTACACCTTC. Its translation is CAWSVSPADWDYGYTF.

This clone appeared a few times. This CDR3 is CASSSTGTRGTEAFF. The CDR3 DNA is TGTGCCAGCAGCTCTACAGGGACTAGGGGGACTGAAGCTTTCTTT. The chain uses TRBV7-9 and TRBJ1-1; D may be TRBD1 (6 bases). The V end was cut by 4 bases, the J end by 5 bases, with 17 bases between. The CDR3 is 15 amino acids. Germline-derived CDR1 and CDR2 are SEHNR and FQNEAQ (reference sequence).

The gene calls are TRBV4-1 and TRBJ1-1; no firm D call. The CDR3 has 14 residues. The germline V and J ends were trimmed by 3 bases and 4 bases, with 12 bases remaining between them. The germline gives CDR1 MGHRA, CDR2 YSYEKL. As DNA, the CDR3 is TGCGCCAGCAGCCAGGCCGTTTGGGCCACTGAAGCTTTCTTT. Its translation is CASSQAVWATEAFF.

CDR3 in DNA: TGTGCCAGCAGCTTAAGTGGTGTCGGATACACCGGGGAGCTGTTTTTT. Its protein product is CASSLSGVGYTGELFF. This chain links TRBV7-3 with TRBJ2-2; D gene ambiguous. CDR1 is SGHTA, CDR2 FQGTGA, per germline. The V gene lost 1 base and the J gene lost 3 bases, with 12 bases spanning the gap. CDR3 size: 16 residues.

The V gene is TRBV30, the J gene TRBJ1-3; D call uncertain. The germline V gene has CDR1 GTSNPN and CDR2 SVGIG (reference sequence). The CDR3 is 15 residues long. The V end was cut by 3 bases, the J end by 1 base, with 13 bases between. The DNA for the CDR3 is TGTGCCTGGAGCGATGGAAATTGGTCTGGAAACACCATATATTTT. Its translation is CAWSDGNWSGNTIYF. Looking up the rest from reference TRBV30 and TRBJ1-3 gives the full variable domain: SQTIHQWPATLVQPVGSPLSLECTVEGTSNPNLYWYRQAAGRGLQLLFYSVGIGQISSEVPQNLSASRPQDRQFILSSKKLLLSDSGFYLCAWSDGNWSGNTIYFGEGSWLTVV.

The sample holds one count of this clone. The chain is built from TRBV6-6 and TRBJ1-1, with D tentatively TRBD1 (6 bases). The CDR3 sequence is 15 residues long. CDR1 MNHNY and CDR2 SVGAGI come from the germline V gene (reference sequence). The V gene lost 6 bases and the J gene lost 2 bases, with 16 bases spanning the gap. CDR3 residues: CASRTLGALNTEAFF. DNA for the CDR3: TGTGCCAGCAGGACGCTGGGGGCCCTCAACACTGAAGCTTTCTTT.

The chain uses TRBV7-3 and TRBJ1-1, with D perhaps matching TRBD1 (5 bases). V lost 4 bases and J lost 4, with 13 bases in between. The CDR3 loop spans 14 amino acids. CDR1 is SGHTA, CDR2 FQGTGA, per germline. This CDR3 is CASSSGRDRTEAFF. In DNA, the CDR3 is TGTGCCAGCAGCTCTGGCCGGGACCGCACTGAAGCTTTCTTT.

V gene TRBV7-3 combines with J gene TRBJ2-6; tentatively, D is TRBD1 (6 bases). V was pared by 4 bases and J by 0 bases, with 19 bases between. The germline gives CDR1 SGHTA, CDR2 FQGTGA. The CDR3 contains 19 residues. CDR3 coding DNA: TGTGCCAGCAGCTCCTACAGTCGGGACAACATCTCTGGGGCCAACGTCCTGACTTTC. The encoded protein is CASSSYSRDNISGANVLTF.